This T cell receptor (beta chain) was captured by sequencing in a study of molecular identifiers for immune sequencing clone quantification. The CDR3 is 15 residues long. CDR1 SGHVS and CDR2 FQNEAQ come from the germline V gene. Trimming shortened V by 5 bases and J by 0 bases, and 13 bases separated the two germline ends. Regarding the study as a whole: With a barcode shared among identical TCR molecules, highly expanded clone sizes could be underestimated.

This clonotype appeared many times. No antigen is known for it. From the PCR reads, TCRdb called clonotypes with MiXCR, one entry per CDR3 protein. Found here are hundreds of thousands of distinct CDR3 sequences, just under 20% of them singletons; the top ten hold 0.75% to 0.95%. Sorted naive CD8 T cells, about 17,000 to 1,000,000, were sequenced from 10%, 30% or 50% RNA. This TCR derives from a human donor in good health. Some libraries in this study had Jurkat cell RNA spiked in. The V gene is TRBV7-8, the J gene TRBJ1-2; D gene ambiguous. Input material: naive CD8+ T cells from blood, with Jurkat cell RNA spiked in. The subset is: FACS-sorted CD8+CD4-CCR7+CD45RA+ naive T cells. The CDR3 sequence: CASSLRASANYGYTF. CDR3 nucleotide sequence: TGTGCCAGCAGCCTCCGGGCCAGTGCTAACTATGGCTACACCTTC.